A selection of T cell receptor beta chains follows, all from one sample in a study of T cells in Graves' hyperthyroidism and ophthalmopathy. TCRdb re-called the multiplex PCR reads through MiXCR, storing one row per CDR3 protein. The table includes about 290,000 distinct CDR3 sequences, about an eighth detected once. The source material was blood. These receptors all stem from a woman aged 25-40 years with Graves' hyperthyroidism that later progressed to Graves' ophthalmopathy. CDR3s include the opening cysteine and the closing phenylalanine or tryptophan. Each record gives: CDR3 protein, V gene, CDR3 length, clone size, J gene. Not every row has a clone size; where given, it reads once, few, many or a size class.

CDR3 protein: CASSAGPAEAQYF
V gene: TRBV7-2
CDR3 length: 13
clone size: many
J gene: TRBJ2-5

CDR3 protein: CASSPLGGSNTGELFF
V gene: TRBV11-2
CDR3 length: 16
clone size: many
J gene: TRBJ2-2

CDR3 protein: CASSTTGFVSGANVLTF
V gene: TRBV19
CDR3 length: 17
clone size: -
J gene: TRBJ2-6

CDR3 protein: CASSLNLGHRNEQFF
V gene: TRBV7-3
CDR3 length: 15
clone size: many
J gene: TRBJ2-1

CDR3 protein: CASSFADTGELFF
V gene: TRBV7-7
CDR3 length: 13
clone size: few
J gene: TRBJ2-2

CDR3 protein: CASCPGGPKFPYTF
V gene: TRBV12-3/TRBV12-4
CDR3 length: 14
clone size: many
J gene: TRBJ1-2

CDR3 protein: CATSDLIQGKQETQYF
V gene: TRBV24-1
CDR3 length: 16
clone size: -
J gene: TRBJ2-5

CDR3 protein: CASSLEGTGFSEQYF
V gene: TRBV7-2
CDR3 length: 15
clone size: many
J gene: TRBJ2-7

CDR3 protein: CASSLMMISYEQYF
V gene: TRBV7-3
CDR3 length: 14
clone size: -
J gene: TRBJ2-7

CDR3 protein: CASSTRTGWEETQYF
V gene: TRBV5-1
CDR3 length: 15
clone size: -
J gene: TRBJ2-5

CDR3 protein: CASSFDGNQPQHF
V gene: TRBV28
CDR3 length: 13
clone size: -
J gene: TRBJ1-5

CDR3 protein: CASSFWQGARNEQFF
V gene: TRBV27
CDR3 length: 15
clone size: many
J gene: TRBJ2-1

CDR3 protein: CASSASGGYNEQFF
V gene: TRBV28
CDR3 length: 14
clone size: few
J gene: TRBJ2-1

CDR3 protein: CAISENRGRYGYTF
V gene: TRBV10-3
CDR3 length: 14
clone size: many
J gene: TRBJ1-2

CDR3 protein: CASSYSESSYNEQFF
V gene: TRBV6-5
CDR3 length: 15
clone size: few
J gene: TRBJ2-1

CDR3 protein: CASDRWVTYRNTEAFF
V gene: TRBV5-6
CDR3 length: 16
clone size: many
J gene: TRBJ1-1

CDR3 protein: CASSLVAVQASTDTQYF
V gene: TRBV7-2
CDR3 length: 17
clone size: many
J gene: TRBJ2-3

CDR3 protein: CAIPAEGGTWNEQYF
V gene: TRBV5-4
CDR3 length: 15
clone size: -
J gene: TRBJ2-7

CDR3 protein: CAQKQGWRAGYYNEQFF
V gene: TRBV2
CDR3 length: 17
clone size: many
J gene: TRBJ2-1

CDR3 protein: CASRHYRVGSYEQYF
V gene: TRBV28
CDR3 length: 15
clone size: many
J gene: TRBJ2-7

CDR3 protein: CASSLAPGIEQFF
V gene: TRBV11-2
CDR3 length: 13
clone size: many
J gene: TRBJ2-1

CDR3 protein: CSAVLAGGGGETQYF
V gene: TRBV29-1
CDR3 length: 15
clone size: many
J gene: TRBJ2-5

CDR3 protein: CASSVFSGGEAFF
V gene: TRBV9
CDR3 length: 13
clone size: many
J gene: TRBJ1-1

CDR3 protein: CASGLSRQLLGETQYF
V gene: TRBV12-5
CDR3 length: 16
clone size: -
J gene: TRBJ2-5

CDR3 protein: CATSGSSSNQPQHF
V gene: TRBV24-1
CDR3 length: 14
clone size: many
J gene: TRBJ1-5

CDR3 protein: CASSFGLAANNEQFF
V gene: TRBV7-9
CDR3 length: 15
clone size: many
J gene: TRBJ2-1

CDR3 protein: CASWDGNTEAFF
V gene: TRBV27
CDR3 length: 12
clone size: many
J gene: TRBJ1-1

CDR3 protein: CASTWDPNTEAFF
V gene: TRBV6-2/TRBV6-3
CDR3 length: 13
clone size: many
J gene: TRBJ1-1

CDR3 protein: CSADPLDTQYF
V gene: TRBV20-1
CDR3 length: 11
clone size: many
J gene: TRBJ2-3

CDR3 protein: CASSLTEETQYF
V gene: TRBV7-2
CDR3 length: 12
clone size: many
J gene: TRBJ2-5

CDR3 protein: CASSLSSSEKLFF
V gene: TRBV7-2
CDR3 length: 13
clone size: -
J gene: TRBJ1-4

CDR3 protein: CASSWGTSGRFRDIQYF
V gene: TRBV7-9
CDR3 length: 17
clone size: many
J gene: TRBJ2-4

CDR3 protein: CASSEGAVLKETQYF
V gene: TRBV2
CDR3 length: 15
clone size: many
J gene: TRBJ2-5

CDR3 protein: CASSPPGQLVGNEQFF
V gene: TRBV7-9
CDR3 length: 16
clone size: many
J gene: TRBJ2-1

CDR3 protein: CSGGGGTVRNEQFF
V gene: TRBV29-1
CDR3 length: 14
clone size: many
J gene: TRBJ2-1

CDR3 protein: CASLSGQGQETQYF
V gene: TRBV28
CDR3 length: 14
clone size: many
J gene: TRBJ2-5

CDR3 protein: CASSIQGAASYGYTF
V gene: TRBV12-3/TRBV12-4
CDR3 length: 15
clone size: many
J gene: TRBJ1-2

CDR3 protein: CASSLGAGVGYTF
V gene: TRBV5-1
CDR3 length: 13
clone size: many
J gene: TRBJ1-2

CDR3 protein: CASSSRTAGEKLFF
V gene: TRBV7-2
CDR3 length: 14
clone size: -
J gene: TRBJ1-4

CDR3 protein: CASSQDPVTNTEAFF
V gene: TRBV3-1
CDR3 length: 15
clone size: many
J gene: TRBJ1-1